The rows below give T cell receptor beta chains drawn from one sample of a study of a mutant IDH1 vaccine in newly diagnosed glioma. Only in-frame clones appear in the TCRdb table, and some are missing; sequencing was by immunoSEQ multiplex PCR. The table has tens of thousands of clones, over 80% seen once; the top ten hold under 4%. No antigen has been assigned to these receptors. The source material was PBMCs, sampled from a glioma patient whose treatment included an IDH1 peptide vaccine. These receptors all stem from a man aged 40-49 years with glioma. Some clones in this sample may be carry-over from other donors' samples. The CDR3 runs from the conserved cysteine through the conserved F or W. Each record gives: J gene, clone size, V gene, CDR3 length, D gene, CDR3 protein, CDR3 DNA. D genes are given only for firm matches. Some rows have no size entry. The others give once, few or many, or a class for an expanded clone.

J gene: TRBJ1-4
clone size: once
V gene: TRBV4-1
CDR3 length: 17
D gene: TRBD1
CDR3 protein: CASSQDFQRTGHEKLFF
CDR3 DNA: TGCGCCAGCAGCCAAGATTTCCAACGGACAGGGCATGAAAAACTGTTTTTT

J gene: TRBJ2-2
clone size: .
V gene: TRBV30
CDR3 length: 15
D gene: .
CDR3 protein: CAWGGVGGVTGELFF
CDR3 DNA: TGTGCCTGGGGTGGGGTGGGGGGCGTGACCGGGGAGCTGTTTTTT

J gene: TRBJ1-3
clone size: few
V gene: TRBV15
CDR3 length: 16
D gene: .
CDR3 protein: CATSRGPVISGNTIYF
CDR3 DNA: TGTGCCACCAGCAGAGGTCCAGTAATCTCTGGAAACACCATATATTTT

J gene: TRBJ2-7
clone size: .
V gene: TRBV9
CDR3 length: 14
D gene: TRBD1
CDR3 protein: CASSPRTGNGEQYF
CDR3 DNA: TGTGCCAGCAGCCCCCGGACAGGGAATGGCGAGCAGTACTTC

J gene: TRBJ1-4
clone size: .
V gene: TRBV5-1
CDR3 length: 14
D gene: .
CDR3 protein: CASSPLGTNEKLFF
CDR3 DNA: TGCGCCAGCAGCCCGCTTGGAACTAATGAAAAACTGTTTTTT

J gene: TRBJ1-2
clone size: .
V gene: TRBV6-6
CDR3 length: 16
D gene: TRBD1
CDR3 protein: CASSYSPGGLNYGYTF
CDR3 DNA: TGTGCCAGCAGTTACTCCCCAGGGGGTCTCAACTATGGCTACACCTTC

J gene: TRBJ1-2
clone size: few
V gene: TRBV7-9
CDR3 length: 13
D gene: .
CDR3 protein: CASTRYEGGGYTF
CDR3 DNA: TGTGCCAGCACTCGATATGAAGGGGGTGGCTACACCTTC

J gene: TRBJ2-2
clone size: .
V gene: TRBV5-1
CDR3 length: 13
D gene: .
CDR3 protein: CASSFFETGELFF
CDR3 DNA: TGCGCCAGCAGCTTTTTCGAGACCGGGGAGCTGTTTTTT

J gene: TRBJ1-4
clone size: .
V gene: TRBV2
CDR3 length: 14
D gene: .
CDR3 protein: CASSSQGFNEKLFF
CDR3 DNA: TGTGCCAGCAGTTCACAGGGCTTTAATGAAAAACTGTTTTTT

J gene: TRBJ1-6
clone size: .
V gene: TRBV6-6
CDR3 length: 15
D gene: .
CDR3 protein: CASRPEGGGNSPLHF
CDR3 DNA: TGTGCCAGCAGACCCGAGGGGGGAGGTAATTCACCCCTCCACTTT

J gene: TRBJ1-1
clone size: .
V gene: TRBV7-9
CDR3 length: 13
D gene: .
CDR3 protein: CASSLNPTTEAFF
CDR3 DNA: TGTGCCAGCAGCTTAAATCCCACCACTGAAGCTTTCTTT

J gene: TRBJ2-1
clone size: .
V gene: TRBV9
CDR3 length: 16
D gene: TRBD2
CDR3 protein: CASSLGTSVAYNEQFF
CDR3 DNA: TGTGCCAGCAGCCTCGGGACTAGTGTAGCCTACAATGAGCAGTTCTTC

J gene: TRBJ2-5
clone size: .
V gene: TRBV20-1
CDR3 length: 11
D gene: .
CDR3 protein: CSAERSETQYF
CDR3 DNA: TGCAGTGCCGAAAGATCGGAGACCCAGTACTTC

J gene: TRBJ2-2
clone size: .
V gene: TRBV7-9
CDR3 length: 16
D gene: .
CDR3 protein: CASSLPGTINTGELFF
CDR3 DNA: TGTGCCAGCAGCTTACCCGGGACAATAAACACCGGGGAGCTGTTTTTT

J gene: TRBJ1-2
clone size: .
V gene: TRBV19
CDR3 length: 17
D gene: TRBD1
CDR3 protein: CASSLHGTGVRNYGYTF
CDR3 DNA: TGTGCCAGTAGTCTCCACGGGACAGGGGTTCGAAACTATGGCTACACCTTC

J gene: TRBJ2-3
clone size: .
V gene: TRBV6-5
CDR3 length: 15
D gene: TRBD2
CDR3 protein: CASGRTSGRTDTQYF
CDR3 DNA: TGTGCCAGCGGCCGCACTAGCGGACGCACAGATACGCAGTATTTT

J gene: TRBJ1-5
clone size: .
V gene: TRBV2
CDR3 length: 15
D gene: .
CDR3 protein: CASTQRGGSNQPQHF
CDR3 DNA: TGTGCCAGCACCCAGAGAGGAGGGAGCAATCAGCCCCAGCATTTT

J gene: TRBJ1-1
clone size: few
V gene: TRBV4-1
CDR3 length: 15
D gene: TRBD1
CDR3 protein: CASSGRQGRNTEAFF
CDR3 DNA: TGCGCCAGCAGCGGGCGACAGGGGAGGAACACTGAAGCTTTCTTT

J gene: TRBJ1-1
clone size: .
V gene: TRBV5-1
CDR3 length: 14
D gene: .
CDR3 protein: CASSLARWNTEAFF
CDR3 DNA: TGCGCCAGCAGCTTGGCCCGGTGGAACACTGAAGCTTTCTTT

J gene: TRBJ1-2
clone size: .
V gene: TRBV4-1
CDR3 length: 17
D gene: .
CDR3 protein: CASSQENPTGFPYGYTF
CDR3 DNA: TGCGCCAGCAGCCAAGAAAACCCTACAGGGTTCCCCTATGGCTACACCTTC

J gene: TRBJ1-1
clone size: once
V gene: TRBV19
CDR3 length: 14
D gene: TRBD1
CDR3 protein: CASSIGGGDFKAFF
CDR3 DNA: TGTGCCAGTAGTATAGGAGGGGGCGATTTTAAAGCTTTCTTT

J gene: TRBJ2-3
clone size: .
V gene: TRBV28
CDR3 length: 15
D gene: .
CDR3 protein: CASSTSAGGTDTQYF
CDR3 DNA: .

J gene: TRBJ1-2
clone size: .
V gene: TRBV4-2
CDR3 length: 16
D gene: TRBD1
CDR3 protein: CASSQPTGTGEDGYTF
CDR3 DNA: TGTGCCAGCAGCCAACCGACCGGGACAGGTGAGGATGGCTACACCTTC

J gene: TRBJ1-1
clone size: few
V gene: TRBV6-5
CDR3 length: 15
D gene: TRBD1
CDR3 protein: CASSHTGTAFTEAFF
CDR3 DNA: TGTGCCAGCAGTCACACTGGGACAGCCTTCACTGAAGCTTTCTTT